This T cell receptor beta chain is from a study of cytomegalovirus exposure and HLA in healthy donors. Trimming at V came to 5 bases and at J to 3 bases, leaving 6 bases not matched to a gene. The germline V gene has CDR1 LNHDA and CDR2 SQIVND (reference sequence). The CDR3 length is 15 residues. General study findings and limits: Reportedly, fewer N-insertions than the approximately 680-donor mean appeared in an Asian-associated ancestry cluster in a later analysis. TCR beta chains numbering approximately 150 were designated cytomegalovirus-associated. Presence/absence comparisons presumed near-even sequencing depth among donors.

The study sampled nominally healthy donors, though unrecorded immune exposures were likely. The primer mix had 60 Vbeta and 13 Jbeta primers. This table comes from immunoSEQ multiplex PCR, and its TCRdb copy is limited to in-frame clones, with some not included. The sample lists 100,000 to 150,000 clones, over 70% seen once, with approximately 4% in the top ten. Regarding this clone: The antigen is undetermined.

This receptor was obtained from a man between 18 and 35 years old in good health and CMV-seropositive. The V call is TRBV19, the J call TRBJ2-2; 7 bases fit TRBD1. The sample taken for sequencing was PBMCs. This CDR3 is CASSVDRLDTGELFF. Written as DNA, the CDR3 is TGTGCCAGTAGTGTGGACAGGTTAGACACCGGGGAGCTGTTTTTT.